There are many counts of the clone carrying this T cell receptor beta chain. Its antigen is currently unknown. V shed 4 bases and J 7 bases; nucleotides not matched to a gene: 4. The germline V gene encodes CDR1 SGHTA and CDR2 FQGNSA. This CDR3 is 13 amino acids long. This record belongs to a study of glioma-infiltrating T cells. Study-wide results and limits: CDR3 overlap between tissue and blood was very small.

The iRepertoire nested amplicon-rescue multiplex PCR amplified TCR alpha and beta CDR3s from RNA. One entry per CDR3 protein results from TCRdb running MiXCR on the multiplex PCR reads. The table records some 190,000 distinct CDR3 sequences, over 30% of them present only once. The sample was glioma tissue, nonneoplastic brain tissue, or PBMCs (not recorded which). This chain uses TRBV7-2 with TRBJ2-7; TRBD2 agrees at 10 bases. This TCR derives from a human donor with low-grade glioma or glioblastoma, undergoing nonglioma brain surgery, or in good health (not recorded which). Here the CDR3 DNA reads TGTGCCAGCAGCTGGACTAGCGGAGTTGAGCAGTACTTC. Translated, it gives CASSWTSGVEQYF. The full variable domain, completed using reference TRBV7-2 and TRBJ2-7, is GAGVSQSPSNKVTEKGKDVELRCDPISGHTALYWYRQSLGQGLEFLIYFQGNSAPDKSGLPSDRFSAERTGGSVSTLTIQRTQQEDSAVYLCASSWTSGVEQYFGPGTRLTVT.